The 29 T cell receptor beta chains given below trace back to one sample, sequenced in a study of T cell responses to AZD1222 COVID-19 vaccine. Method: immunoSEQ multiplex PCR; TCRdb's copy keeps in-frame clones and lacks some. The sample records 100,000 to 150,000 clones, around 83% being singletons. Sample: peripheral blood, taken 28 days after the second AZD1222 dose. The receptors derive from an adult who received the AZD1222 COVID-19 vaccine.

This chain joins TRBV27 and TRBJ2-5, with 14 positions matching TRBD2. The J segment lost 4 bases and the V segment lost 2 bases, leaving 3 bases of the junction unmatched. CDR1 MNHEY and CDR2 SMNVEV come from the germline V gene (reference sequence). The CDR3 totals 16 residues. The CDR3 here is CASSLGLAGGGETQYF. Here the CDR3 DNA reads TGTGCCAGCAGTTTAGGACTAGCGGGGGGCGGAGAGACCCAGTACTTC.

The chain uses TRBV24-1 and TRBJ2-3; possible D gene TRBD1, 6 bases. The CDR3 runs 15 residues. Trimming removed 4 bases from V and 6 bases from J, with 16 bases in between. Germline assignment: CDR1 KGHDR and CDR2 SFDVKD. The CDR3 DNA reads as TGTGCCACCAGTGACCTTACAGGGATCGGGGATACGCAGTATTTT. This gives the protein CATSDLTGIGDTQYF.

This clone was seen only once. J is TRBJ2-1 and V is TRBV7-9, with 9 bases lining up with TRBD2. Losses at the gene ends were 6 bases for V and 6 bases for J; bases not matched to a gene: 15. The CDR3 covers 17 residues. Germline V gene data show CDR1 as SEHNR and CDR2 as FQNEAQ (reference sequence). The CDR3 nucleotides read TGTGCCAGCAGGTCCCTTGGTGGGCTAGCGGGGATCAATGAGCAGTTCTTC. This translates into CASRSLGGLAGINEQFF.

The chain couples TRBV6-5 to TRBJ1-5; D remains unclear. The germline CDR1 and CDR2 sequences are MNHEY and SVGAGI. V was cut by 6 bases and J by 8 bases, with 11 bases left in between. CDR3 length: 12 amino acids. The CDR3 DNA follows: TGTGCCAGCAGCACGAACGGGGAGCCCCAGCATTTT. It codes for CASSTNGEPQHF.

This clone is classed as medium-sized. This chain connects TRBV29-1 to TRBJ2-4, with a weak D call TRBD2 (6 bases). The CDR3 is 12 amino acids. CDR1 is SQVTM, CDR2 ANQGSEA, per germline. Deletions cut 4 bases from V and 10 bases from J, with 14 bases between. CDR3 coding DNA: TGCAGCGTTGGGACGTCCGGGGGTATTCAGTACTTC. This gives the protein CSVGTSGGIQYF.

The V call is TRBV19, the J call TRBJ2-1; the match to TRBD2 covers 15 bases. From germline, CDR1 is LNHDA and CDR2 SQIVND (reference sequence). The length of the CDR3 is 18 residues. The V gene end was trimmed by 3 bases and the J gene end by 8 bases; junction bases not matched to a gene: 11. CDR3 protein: CASSIKGLAGGPYHEQFF. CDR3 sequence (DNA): TGTGCCAGTAGTATTAAAGGACTAGCGGGGGGGCCTTACCATGAGCAGTTCTTC.

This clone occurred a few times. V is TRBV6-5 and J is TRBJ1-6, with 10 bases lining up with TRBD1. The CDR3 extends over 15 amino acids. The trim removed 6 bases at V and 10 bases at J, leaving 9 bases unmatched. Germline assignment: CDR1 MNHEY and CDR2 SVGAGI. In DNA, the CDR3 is TGTGCCAGCAGACGGGACAGGGGAGGTGGCTCACCCCTCCACTTT. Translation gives CASRRDRGGGSPLHF.

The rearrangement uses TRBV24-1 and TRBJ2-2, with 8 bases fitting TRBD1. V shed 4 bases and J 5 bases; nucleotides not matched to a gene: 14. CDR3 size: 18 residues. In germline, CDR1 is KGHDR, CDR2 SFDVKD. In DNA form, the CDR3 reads TGTGCCACCAGTGACCCAAACTCCCCCCAGGGGGCAACCGGGGAGCTGTTTTTT. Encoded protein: CATSDPNSPQGATGELFF.

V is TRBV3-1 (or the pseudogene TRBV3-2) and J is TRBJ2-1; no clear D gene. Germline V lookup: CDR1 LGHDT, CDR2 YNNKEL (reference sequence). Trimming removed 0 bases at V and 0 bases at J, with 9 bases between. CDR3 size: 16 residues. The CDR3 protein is CASSQEDGSSYNEQFF. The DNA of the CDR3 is TGTGCCAGCAGCCAAGAGGACGGAAGCTCCTACAATGAGCAGTTCTTC.

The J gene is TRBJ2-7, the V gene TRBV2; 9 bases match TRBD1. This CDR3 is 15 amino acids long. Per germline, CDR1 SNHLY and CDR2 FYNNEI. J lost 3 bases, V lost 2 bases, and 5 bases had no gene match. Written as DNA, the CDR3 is TGTGCCAGCAGTGAAAGGGGACAGGGCCTCTACGAGCAGTACTTC. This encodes CASSERGQGLYEQYF.

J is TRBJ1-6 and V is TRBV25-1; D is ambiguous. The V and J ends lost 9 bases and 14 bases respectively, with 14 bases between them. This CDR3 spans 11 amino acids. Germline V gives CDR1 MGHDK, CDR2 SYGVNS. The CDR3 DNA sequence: TGTGCCAGTGCTTCACTTGGGGCCCTCCACTTT. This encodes CASASLGALHF.

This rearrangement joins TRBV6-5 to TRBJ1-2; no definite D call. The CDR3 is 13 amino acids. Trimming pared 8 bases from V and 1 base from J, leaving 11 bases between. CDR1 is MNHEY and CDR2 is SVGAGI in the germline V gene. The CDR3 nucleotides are TGTGCCAGCTATCTCAGCGATAACTATGGCTACACCTTC. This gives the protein CASYLSDNYGYTF.

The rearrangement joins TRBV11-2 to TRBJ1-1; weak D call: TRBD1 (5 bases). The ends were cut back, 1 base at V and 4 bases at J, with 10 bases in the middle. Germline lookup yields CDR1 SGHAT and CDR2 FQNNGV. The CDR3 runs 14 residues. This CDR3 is CASSLAGGITEAFF. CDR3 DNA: TGTGCCAGCAGCTTAGCTGGGGGGATCACTGAAGCTTTCTTT.

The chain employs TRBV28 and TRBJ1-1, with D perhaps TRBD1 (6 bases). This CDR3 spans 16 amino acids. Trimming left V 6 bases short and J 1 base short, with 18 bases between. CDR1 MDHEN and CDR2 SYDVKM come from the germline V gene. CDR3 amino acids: CASRNGAGDGNTEAFF. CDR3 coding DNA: TGTGCCAGCAGAAATGGGGCAGGGGATGGGAACACTGAAGCTTTCTTT.

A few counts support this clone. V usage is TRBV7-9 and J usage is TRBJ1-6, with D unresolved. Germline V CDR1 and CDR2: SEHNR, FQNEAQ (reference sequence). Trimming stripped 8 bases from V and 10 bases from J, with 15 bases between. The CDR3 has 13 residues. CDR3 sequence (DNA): TGTGCCAGCCACCCGGGAATGGAATCACCCCTCCACTTT. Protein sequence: CASHPGMESPLHF.

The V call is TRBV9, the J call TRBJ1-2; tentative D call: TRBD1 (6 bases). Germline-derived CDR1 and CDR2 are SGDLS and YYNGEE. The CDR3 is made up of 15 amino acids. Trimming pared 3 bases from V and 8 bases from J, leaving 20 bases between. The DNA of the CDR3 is TGTGCCAGCAGCGCCCAAGGACAGCCGATTGGGGGCTACACCTTC. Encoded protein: CASSAQGQPIGGYTF.

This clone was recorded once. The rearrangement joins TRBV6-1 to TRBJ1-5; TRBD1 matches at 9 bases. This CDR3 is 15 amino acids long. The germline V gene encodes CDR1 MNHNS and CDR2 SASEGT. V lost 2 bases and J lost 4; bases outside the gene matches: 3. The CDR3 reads CASSEWGQGNQPQHF. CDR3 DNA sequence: TGTGCCAGCAGTGAATGGGGACAGGGAAATCAGCCCCAGCATTTT.

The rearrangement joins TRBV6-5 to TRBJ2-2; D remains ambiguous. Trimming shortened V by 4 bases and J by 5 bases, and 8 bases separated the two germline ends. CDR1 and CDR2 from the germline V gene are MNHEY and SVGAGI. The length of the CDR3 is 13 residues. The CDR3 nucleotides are TGTGCCAGCAGTTTGGTAGCTACCGGGGAGCTGTTTTTT. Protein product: CASSLVATGELFF.

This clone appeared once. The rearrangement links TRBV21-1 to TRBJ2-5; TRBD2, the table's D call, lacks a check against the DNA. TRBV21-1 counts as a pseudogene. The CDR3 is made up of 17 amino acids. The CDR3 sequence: CASSPPPTPGSGETQYF. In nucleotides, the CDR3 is TGTGCCAGCAGCCCACCTCCTACCCCGGGAAGTGGCGAGACCCAGTACTTC.

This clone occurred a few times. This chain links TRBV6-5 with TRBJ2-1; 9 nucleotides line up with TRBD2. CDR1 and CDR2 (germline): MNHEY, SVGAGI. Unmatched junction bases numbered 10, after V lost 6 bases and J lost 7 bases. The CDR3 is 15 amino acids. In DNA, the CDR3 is TGTGCCAGCAGAAGGGCGCTAGCGGGGATGAATGAGCAGTTCTTC. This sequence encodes CASRRALAGMNEQFF.

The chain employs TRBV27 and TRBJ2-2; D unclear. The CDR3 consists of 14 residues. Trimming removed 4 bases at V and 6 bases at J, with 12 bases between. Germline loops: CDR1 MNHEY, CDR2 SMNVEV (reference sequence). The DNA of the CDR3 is TGTGCCAGCAGTTGGGTCGAAGAGCCCGGGGAGCTGTTTTTT. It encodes CASSWVEEPGELFF.

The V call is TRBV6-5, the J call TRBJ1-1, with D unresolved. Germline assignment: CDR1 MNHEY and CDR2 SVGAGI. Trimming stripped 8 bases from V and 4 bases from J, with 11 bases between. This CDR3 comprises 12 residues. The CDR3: CASGRGGTEAFF. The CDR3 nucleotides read TGTGCCAGCGGCCGGGGTGGCACTGAAGCTTTCTTT.

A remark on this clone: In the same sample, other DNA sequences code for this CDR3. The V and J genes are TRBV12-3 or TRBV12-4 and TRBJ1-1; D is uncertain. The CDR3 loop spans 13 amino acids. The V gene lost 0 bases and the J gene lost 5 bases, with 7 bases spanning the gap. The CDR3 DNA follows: TGTGCCAGCAGTTTAGCCGGTGGTACTGAAGCTTTCTTT. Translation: CASSLAGGTEAFF.

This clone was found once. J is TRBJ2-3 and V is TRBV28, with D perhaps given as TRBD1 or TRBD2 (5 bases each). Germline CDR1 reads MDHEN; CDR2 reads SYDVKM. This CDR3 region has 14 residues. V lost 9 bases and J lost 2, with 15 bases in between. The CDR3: CASRPQGPTDTQYF. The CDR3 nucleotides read TGTGCCAGTCGGCCCCAGGGACCCACAGATACGCAGTATTTT.

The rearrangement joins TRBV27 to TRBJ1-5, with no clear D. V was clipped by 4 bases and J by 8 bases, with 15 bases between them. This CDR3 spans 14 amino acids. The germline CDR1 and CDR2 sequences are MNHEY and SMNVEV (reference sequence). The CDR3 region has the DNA TGTGCCAGCAGTTCAGCAGGCCGGATTGAGCCCCAGCATTTT. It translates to CASSSAGRIEPQHF.

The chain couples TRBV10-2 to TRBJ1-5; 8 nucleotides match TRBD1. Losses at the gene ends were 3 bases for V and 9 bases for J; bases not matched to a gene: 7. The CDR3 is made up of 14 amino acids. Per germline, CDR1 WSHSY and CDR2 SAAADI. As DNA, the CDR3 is TGCGCCAGCAGTGAAGGACAGGGAGTAAGGCCCCAGCATTTT. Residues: CASSEGQGVRPQHF.

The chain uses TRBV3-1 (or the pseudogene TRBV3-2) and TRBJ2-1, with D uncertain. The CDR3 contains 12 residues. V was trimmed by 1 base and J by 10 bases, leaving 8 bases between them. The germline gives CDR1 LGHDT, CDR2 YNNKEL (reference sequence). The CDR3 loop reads CASSQARLEQFF. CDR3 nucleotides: TGTGCCAGCAGCCAAGCTCGGCTAGAGCAGTTCTTC.

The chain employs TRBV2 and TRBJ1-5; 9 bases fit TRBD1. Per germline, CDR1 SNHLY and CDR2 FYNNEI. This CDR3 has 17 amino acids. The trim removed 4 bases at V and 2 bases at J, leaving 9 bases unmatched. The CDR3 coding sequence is TGTGCCAGCAGTGGTACGGGACAGGGCCACGGCAATCAGCCCCAGCATTTT. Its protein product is CASSGTGQGHGNQPQHF.

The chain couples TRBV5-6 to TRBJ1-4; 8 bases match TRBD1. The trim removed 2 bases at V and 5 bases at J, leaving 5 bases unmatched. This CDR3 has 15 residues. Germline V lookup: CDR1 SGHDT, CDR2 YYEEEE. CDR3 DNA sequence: TGTGCCAGCAGCTTAAGACAGGGGTCAAATGAAAAACTGTTTTTT. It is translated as CASSLRQGSNEKLFF.